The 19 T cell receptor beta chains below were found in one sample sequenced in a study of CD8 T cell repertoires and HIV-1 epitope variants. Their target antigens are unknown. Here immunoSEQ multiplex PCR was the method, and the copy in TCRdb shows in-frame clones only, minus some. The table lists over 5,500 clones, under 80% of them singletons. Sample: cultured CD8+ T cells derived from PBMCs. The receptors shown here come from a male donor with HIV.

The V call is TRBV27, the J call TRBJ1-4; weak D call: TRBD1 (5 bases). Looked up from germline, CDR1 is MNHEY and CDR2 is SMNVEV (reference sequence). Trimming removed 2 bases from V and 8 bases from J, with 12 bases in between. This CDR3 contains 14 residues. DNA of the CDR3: TGTGCCAGCAGTTTAGGCGGGGCGGGCGAAAAACTGTTTTTT. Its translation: CASSLGGAGEKLFF.

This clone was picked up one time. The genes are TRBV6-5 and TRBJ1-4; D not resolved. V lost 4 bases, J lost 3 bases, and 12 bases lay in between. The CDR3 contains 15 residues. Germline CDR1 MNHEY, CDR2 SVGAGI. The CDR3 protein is CASSSGPRSNEKLFF. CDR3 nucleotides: TGTGCCAGCAGTTCCGGACCTCGCTCTAATGAAAAACTGTTTTTT.

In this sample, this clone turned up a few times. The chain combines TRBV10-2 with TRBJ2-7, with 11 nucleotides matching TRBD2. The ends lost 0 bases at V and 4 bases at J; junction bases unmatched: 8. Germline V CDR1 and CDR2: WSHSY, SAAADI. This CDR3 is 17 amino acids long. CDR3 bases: TGCGCCAGCAGTGAGTCACTAGCGGGAGCAGGGGTTTACGAGCAGTACTTC. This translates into CASSESLAGAGVYEQYF.

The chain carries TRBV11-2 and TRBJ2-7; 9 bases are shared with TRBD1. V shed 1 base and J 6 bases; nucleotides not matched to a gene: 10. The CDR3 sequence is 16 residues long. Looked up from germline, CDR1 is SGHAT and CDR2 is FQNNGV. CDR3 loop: CASSLVPRDRASEQYF. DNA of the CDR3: TGTGCCAGCAGCTTAGTACCCCGGGACAGGGCGTCCGAGCAGTACTTC.

CDR3 DNA: TGTGCCAGCAGCTCCCCTTGGGAGCGGAACTCCTACGAGCAGTACTTC. It is translated as CASSSPWERNSYEQYF. The V gene is TRBV7-3, the J gene TRBJ2-7; D is possibly TRBD2 (5 bases). The ends were cut back, 4 bases at V and 0 bases at J, with 16 bases in the middle. Germline V gives CDR1 SGHTA, CDR2 FQGTGA. CDR3 length: 16 residues. The complete variable domain, with remaining parts taken from reference TRBV7-3 and TRBJ2-7, reads GAGVSQTPSNKVTEKGKYVELRCDPISGHTALYWYRQSLGQGPEFLIYFQGTGAADDSGLPNDRFFAVRPEGSVSTLKIQRTERGDSAVYLCASSSPWERNSYEQYFGPGTRLTVT.

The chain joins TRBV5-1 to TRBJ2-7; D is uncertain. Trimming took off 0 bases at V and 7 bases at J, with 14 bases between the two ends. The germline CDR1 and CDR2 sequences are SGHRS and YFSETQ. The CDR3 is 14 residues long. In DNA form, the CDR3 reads TGCGCCAGCAGCTTGGGTGGGGAATACTCGGAGCAGTACTTC. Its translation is CASSLGGEYSEQYF.

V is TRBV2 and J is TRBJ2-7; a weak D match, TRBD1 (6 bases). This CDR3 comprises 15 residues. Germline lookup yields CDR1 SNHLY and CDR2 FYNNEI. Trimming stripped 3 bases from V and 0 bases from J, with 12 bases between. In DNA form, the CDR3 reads TGTGCCAGCAGTGACTCAGGGGCGAGCTCCTACGAGCAGTACTTC. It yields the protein CASSDSGASSYEQYF.

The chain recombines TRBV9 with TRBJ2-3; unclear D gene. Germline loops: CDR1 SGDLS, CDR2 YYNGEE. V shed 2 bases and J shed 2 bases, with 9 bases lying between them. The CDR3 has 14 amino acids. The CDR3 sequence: CASSVRSYTDTQYF. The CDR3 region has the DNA TGTGCCAGCAGCGTTCGGAGTTACACAGATACGCAGTATTTT.

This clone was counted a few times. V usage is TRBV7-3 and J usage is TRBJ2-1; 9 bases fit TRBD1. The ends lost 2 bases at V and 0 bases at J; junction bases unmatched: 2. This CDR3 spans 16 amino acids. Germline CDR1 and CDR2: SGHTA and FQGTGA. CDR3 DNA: TGTGCCAGCAGCTTAGCGGGACAGGGCTCCTACAATGAGCAGTTCTTC. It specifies CASSLAGQGSYNEQFF.

The chain's CDR3 is CASHEETTNEKLFF. The CDR3 region has the DNA TGTGCCAGCCACGAAGAGACAACTAATGAAAAACTGTTTTTT. The chain recombines TRBV18 with TRBJ1-4, with no clear D. Trimming took off 8 bases at V and 0 bases at J, with 10 bases between the two ends. Germline CDR1 reads KGHSH; CDR2 reads LQKENI. This CDR3 is built from 14 residues.

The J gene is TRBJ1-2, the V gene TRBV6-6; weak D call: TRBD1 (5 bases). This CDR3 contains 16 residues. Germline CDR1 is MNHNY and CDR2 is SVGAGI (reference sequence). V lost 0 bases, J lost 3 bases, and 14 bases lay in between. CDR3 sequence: CASSYSFPRGDYGYTF. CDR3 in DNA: TGTGCCAGCAGTTACTCCTTTCCGAGGGGTGACTATGGCTACACCTTC.

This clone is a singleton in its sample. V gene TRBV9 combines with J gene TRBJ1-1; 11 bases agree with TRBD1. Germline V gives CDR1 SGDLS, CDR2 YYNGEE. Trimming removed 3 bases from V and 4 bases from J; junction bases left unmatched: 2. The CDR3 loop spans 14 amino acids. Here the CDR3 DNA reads TGTGCCAGCAGCGCCGGACAGGGGGCCACTGAAGCTTTCTTT. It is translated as CASSAGQGATEAFF. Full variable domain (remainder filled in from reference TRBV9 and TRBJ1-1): DSGVTQTPKHLITATGQRVTLRCSPRSGDLSVYWYQQSLDQGLQFLIQYYNGEERAKGNILERFSAQQFPDLHSELNLSSLELGDSALYFCASSAGQGATEAFFGQGTRLTVV.

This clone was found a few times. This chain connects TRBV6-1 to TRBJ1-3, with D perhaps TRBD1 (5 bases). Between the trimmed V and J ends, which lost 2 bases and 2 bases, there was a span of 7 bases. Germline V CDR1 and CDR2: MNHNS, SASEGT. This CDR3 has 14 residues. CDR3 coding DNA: TGTGCCAGCAGTGAACAACAGGCTGGAAACACCATATATTTT. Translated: CASSEQQAGNTIYF.

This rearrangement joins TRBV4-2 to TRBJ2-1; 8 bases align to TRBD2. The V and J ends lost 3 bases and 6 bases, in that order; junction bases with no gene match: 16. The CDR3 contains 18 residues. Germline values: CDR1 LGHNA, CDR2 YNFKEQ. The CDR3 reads CASSQLLADPAESNEQFF. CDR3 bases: TGTGCCAGCAGCCAGCTACTAGCGGACCCCGCCGAGTCCAATGAGCAGTTCTTC.

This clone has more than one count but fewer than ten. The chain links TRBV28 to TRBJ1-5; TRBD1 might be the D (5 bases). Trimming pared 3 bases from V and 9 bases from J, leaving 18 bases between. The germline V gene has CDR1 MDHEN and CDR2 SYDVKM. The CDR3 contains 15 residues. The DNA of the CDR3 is TGTGCCAGCAGTTTGGACGGGGGTCCCATCCGGCCCCAGCATTTT. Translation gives CASSLDGGPIRPQHF.

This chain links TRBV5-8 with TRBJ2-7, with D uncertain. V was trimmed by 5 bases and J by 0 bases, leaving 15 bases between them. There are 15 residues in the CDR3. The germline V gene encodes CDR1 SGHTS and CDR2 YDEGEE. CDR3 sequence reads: CASSSQSPSSYEQYF. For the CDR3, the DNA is TGTGCCAGCAGTTCACAGAGCCCCAGCTCCTACGAGCAGTACTTC.

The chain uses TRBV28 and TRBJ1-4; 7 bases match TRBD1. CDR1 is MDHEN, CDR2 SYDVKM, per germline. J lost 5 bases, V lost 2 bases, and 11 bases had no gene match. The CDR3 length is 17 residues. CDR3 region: CASSLRETGWENEKLFF. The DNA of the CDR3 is TGTGCCAGCAGTTTAAGGGAGACAGGGTGGGAGAATGAAAAACTGTTTTTT.

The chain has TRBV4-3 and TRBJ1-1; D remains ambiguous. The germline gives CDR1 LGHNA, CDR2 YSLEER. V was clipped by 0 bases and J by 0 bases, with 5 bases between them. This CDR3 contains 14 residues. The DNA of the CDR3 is TGCGCCAGCAGCCAAGAACCCATGAACACTGAAGCTTTCTTT. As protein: CASSQEPMNTEAFF.

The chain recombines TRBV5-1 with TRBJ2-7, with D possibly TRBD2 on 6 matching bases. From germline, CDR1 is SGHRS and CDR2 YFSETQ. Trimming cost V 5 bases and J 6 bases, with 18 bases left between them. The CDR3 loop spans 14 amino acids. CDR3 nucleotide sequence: TGCGCCAGCAGTGCGGACGGGAGTCAGGGCGAGCAGTACTTC. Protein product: CASSADGSQGEQYF.